This record looks at one TCR beta chain sequence and its context. Amplification from RNA transcripts yielded the TCR beta CDR3 regions. The workflow started with a first-round RT-PCR run with HTBI primers and then moved on to a second-round multiplex PCR. TCRdb itself ran the multiplex PCR reads through MiXCR, one entry per CDR3 protein. The sample has about 600,000 distinct CDR3 sequences; roughly 39% are singletons. The germline V and J ends were trimmed by 3 bases and 0 bases, with 14 bases remaining between them. The CDR3 is 16 amino acids. CDR1 LNHNV and CDR2 YYDKDF come from the germline V gene (reference sequence). This specimen comes from a study of Graves' ophthalmopathy and Graves' hyperthyroidism. Clinical symptoms and serum thyroxine were used for diagnosis; TRAb, thyroid ultrasound and orbital computed tomography were also relied on.

Material: peripheral blood or thyroid tissue (not recorded which). The chain links TRBV15 to TRBJ1-2; D may be TRBD1 (5 bases). This TCR came from an adult man with Graves' hyperthyroidism. CDR3 DNA sequence: TGTGCCACCAGCAGCCAAGGGGCAACTTCTAACTATGGCTACACCTTC. Its protein is CATSSQGATSNYGYTF.